The present T cell receptor beta chain was sequenced within a study of cytomegalovirus exposure and HLA in healthy donors. PCR employed 60 Vbeta and 13 Jbeta primers. The data were produced by immunoSEQ multiplex PCR, yet TCRdb's version contains in-frame clones alone and is incomplete. The sample has under 150,000 clones, 60% to 85% seen once. V lost 2 bases to trimming and J lost 7 bases, with 12 bases between them. Germline CDR1 is SGHRS and CDR2 is YFSETQ. This CDR3 comprises 14 residues. The receptor comes from a man between 25 and 39 years old in good health and CMV-seronegative. This chain connects TRBV5-1 to TRBJ1-4; possibly TRBD1 for D (6 bases). The sequencing sample was made of PBMCs. CDR3 loop: CASSLRQAPEKLFF. The CDR3, as DNA: TGCGCCAGCAGCTTAAGACAGGCCCCTGAAAAACTGTTTTTT.